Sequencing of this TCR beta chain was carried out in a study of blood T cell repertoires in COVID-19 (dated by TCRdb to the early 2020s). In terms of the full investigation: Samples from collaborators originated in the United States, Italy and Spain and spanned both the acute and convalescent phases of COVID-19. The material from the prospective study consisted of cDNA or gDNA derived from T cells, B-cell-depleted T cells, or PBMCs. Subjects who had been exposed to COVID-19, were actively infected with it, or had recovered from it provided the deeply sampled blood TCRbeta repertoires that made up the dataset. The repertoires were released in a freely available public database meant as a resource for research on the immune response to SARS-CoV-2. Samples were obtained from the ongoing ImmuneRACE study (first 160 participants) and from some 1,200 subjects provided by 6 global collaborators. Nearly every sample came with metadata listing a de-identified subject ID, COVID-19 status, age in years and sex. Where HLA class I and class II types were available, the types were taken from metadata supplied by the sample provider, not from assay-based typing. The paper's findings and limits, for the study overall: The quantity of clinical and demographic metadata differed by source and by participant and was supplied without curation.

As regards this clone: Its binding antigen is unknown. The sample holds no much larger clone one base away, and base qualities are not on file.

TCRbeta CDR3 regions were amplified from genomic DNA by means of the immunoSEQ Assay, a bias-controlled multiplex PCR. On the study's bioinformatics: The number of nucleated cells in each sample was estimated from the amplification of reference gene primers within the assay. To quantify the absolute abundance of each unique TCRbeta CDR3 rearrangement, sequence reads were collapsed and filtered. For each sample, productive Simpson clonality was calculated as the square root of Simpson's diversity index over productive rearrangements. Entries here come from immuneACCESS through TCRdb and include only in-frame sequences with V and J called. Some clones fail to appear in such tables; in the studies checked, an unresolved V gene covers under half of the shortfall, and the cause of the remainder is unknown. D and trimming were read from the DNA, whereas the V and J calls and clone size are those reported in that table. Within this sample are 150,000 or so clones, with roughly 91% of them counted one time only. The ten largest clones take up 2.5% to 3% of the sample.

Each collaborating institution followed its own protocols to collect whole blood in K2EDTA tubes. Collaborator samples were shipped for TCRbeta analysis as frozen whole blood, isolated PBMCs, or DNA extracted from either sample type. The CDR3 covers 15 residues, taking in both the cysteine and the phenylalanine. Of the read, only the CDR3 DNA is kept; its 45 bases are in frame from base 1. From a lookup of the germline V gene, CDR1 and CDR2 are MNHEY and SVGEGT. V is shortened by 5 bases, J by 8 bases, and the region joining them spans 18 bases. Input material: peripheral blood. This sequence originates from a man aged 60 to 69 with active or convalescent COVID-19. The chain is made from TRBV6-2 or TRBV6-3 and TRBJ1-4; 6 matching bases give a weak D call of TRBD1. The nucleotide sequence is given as TGTGCCAGCAGTCCACCAGGGGTATCAAAAGAAAAACTGTTTTTT. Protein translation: CASSPPGVSKEKLFF.